Described below is a single T cell receptor beta chain sequence and its context. This sample stems from a study of T-cell memory formation after mild COVID-19. V lost 2 bases, J lost 7 bases, and 15 bases lay in between. Per germline, CDR1 ENHRY and CDR2 SYGVKD. The CDR3 spans 14 residues. TCRdb processed the 5' RACE reads anew with MiXCR; each CDR3 protein has one entry. Of tens of thousands of distinct CDR3 sequences in the sample, more than 9% were seen once. This chain connects TRBV10-3 to TRBJ2-7; possibly TRBD2 for D (6 bases). Sequencing was performed on PBMCs or a T cell subset sorted from them (not recorded which). The sequence was collected from a man aged 18 to 29 who had mild COVID-19 (a few samples of this study predate the infection). Cell type and time point are not known. CDR3 nucleotides: TGTGCCATCAGTGAGAACGCGGGAATTGGGGAGCAGTACGTC. It is translated as CAISENAGIGEQYV.